This T cell receptor (beta chain) is from a study of post-analysis software for immune sequencing data. Regarding the study as a whole: Controls significantly exceeded multiple sclerosis patients in normalized Chao1 diversity. About five TRBV segments were more frequent in patients than controls; TRBV5-6, TRBV5-1 and TRBV20-1 belonged to this group.

This clonotype came up a few times. Its antigen is unknown. The authors incorporated unique molecular identifiers into the TCR beta cDNA libraries. The source material, roughly 0.85 to 10 million T cells, gave rise to roughly 500,000 cDNA molecules. TCRdb reanalysed the PCR reads using MiXCR and keeps one entry per CDR3 protein. The table records approximately 660,000 distinct CDR3 sequences, about 60% of them present only once. This CDR3 region has 14 residues. Trimming took 2 bases from V and 8 from J; bases not matched to a gene: 2. CDR1 is MGHDK, CDR2 SYGVNS, per germline. This TCR came from a girl aged 2-15 years with multiple sclerosis. The chain has TRBV25-1 and TRBJ1-6, with 8 bases aligning to TRBD1. The specimen was blood. The CDR3 loop is CASSESRGHSPLHF. For the CDR3, the DNA is TGTGCCAGCAGTGAAAGCAGGGGGCATTCACCCCTCCACTTT.